These 5 T cell receptor beta chains share one sample of origin, sequenced in a study of cytomegalovirus exposure and HLA in healthy donors. Assay: immunoSEQ multiplex PCR; the TCRdb copy retains only in-frame clones and omits some. The sample holds 120,000 or so clones, approximately 88% seen once. Source material: PBMCs. These receptors all come from a man aged 18 to 29 in good health and CMV-seronegative.

The rearrangement links TRBV28 to TRBJ1-4; D not certain. Trimming stripped 10 bases from V and 5 bases from J, with 8 bases between. Germline V CDR1 and CDR2: MDHEN, SYDVKM. The CDR3 runs to 11 residues. The CDR3 DNA is TGTGCCACCAGGCAGAATGAAAAACTGTTTTTT. It specifies CATRQNEKLFF.

This clone came up a few times. V is TRBV7-2 and J is TRBJ2-7; possibly TRBD1 for D (5 bases). The CDR3 consists of 13 residues. The V gene lost 5 bases and the J gene lost 3 bases, with 11 bases spanning the gap. Per the germline V gene, CDR1 is SGHTA and CDR2 is FQGNSA. The CDR3 coding sequence is TGTGCCAGCAGCCCCAGACAGTTCTACGAGCAGTACTTC. It specifies CASSPRQFYEQYF.

The chain links TRBV28 to TRBJ1-4; no clear D. The CDR3 extends over 13 amino acids. The ends were cut back, 3 bases at V and 7 bases at J, with 9 bases in the middle. Germline V gives CDR1 MDHEN, CDR2 SYDVKM. CDR3 sequence reads: CASSFQSLEKLFF. For the CDR3, the DNA is TGTGCCAGCAGTTTTCAGTCCCTTGAAAAACTGTTTTTT.

The chain is built from TRBV19 and TRBJ1-6; tentative D call: TRBD1 (5 bases). Trimming left V 3 bases short and J 10 bases short, with 19 bases between. This CDR3 comprises 16 residues. Germline V gene sequence: CDR1 LNHDA, CDR2 SQIVND (reference sequence). CDR3 in DNA: TGTGCCAGTAGTATGAGACCCTCGGGGGGAACCTCACCCCTCCACTTT. Protein product: CASSMRPSGGTSPLHF.

This clone was detected only once. The V and J genes are TRBV27 and TRBJ2-2; possible D gene TRBD1, 6 bases. The CDR3 runs 15 residues. The germline gives CDR1 MNHEY, CDR2 SMNVEV (reference sequence). Trimming shortened V by 2 bases and J by 6 bases, and 13 bases separated the two germline ends. The CDR3 DNA sequence: TGTGCCAGCAGTTTAGGCAGGGGTCCGTCCGGGGAGCTGTTTTTT. As protein: CASSLGRGPSGELFF.